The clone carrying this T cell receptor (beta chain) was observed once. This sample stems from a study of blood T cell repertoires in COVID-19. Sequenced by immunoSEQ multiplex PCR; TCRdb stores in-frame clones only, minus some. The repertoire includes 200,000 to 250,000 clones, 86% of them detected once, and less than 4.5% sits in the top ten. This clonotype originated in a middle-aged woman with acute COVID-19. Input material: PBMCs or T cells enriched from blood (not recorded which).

CDR3 protein: CASSLGSGELFF. DNA of the CDR3: TGTGCCAGCAGCTTAGGGAGTGGGGAGCTGTTTTTT. This chain connects TRBV7-9 to TRBJ2-2; no firm D call. The CDR3 is 12 residues long. The V gene lost 1 base and the J gene lost 8 bases, with 5 bases spanning the gap. Germline CDR1 and CDR2: SEHNR and FQNEAQ (reference sequence).